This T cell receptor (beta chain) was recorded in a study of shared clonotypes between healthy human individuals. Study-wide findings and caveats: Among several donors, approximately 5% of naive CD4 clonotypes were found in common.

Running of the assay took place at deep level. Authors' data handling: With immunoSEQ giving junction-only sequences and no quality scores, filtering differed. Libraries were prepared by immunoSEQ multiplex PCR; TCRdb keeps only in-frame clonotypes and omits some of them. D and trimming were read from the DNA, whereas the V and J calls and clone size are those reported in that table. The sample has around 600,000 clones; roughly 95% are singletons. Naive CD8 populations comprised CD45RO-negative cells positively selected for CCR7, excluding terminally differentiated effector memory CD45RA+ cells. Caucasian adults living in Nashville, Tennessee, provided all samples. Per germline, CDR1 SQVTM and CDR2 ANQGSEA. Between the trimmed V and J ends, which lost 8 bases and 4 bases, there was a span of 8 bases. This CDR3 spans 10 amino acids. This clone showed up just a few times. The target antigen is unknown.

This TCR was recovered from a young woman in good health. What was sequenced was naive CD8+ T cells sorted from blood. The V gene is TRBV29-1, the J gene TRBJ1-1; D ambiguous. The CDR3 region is CSLGPTEAFF. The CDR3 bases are TGCAGCTTAGGACCCACTGAAGCTTTCTTT.